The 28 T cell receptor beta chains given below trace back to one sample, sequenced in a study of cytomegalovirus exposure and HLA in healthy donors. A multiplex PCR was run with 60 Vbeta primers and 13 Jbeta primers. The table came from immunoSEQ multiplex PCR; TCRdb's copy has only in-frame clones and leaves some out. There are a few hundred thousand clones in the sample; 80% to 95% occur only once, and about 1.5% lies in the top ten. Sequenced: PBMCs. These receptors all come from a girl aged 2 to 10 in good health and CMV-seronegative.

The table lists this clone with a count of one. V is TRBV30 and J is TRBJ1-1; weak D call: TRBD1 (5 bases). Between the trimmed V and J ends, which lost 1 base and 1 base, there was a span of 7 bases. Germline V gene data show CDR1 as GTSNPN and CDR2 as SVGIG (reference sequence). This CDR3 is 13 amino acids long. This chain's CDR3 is CAWSGQWNTEAFF. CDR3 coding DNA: TGTGCCTGGAGTGGACAGTGGAACACTGAAGCTTTCTTT.

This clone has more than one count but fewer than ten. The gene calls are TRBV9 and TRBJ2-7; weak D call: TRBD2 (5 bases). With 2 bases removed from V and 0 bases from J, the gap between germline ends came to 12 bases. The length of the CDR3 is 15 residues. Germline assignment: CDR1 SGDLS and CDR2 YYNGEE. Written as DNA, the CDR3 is TGTGCCAGCAGCGTGCGGGCCTCTAGCTCCTACGAGCAGTACTTC. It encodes CASSVRASSSYEQYF.

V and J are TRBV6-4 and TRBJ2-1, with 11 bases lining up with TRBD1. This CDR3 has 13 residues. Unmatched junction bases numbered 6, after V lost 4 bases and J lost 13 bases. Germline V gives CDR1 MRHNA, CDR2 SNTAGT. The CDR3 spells CASSGGTGGVQFF. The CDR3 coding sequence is TGTGCCAGCAGTGGCGGGACAGGGGGGGTTCAGTTCTTC.

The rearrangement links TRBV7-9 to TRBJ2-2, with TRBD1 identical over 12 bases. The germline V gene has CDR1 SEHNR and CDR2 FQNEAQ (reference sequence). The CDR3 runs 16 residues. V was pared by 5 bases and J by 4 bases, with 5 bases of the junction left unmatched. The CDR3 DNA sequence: TGTGCCAGCAGCATCGGGACAGGGGGCATCACCGGGGAGCTGTTTTTT. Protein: CASSIGTGGITGELFF.

CDR3 residues: CASSPGQREKLFF. The CDR3 nucleotides read TGCGCCAGCAGCCCGGGACAGCGCGAAAAACTGTTTTTT. The chain joins TRBV5-1 to TRBJ1-4, with 7 nucleotides matching TRBD1. This CDR3 spans 13 amino acids. V gave up 4 bases and J gave up 8 bases; unmatched junction bases: 5. Germline loops: CDR1 SGHRS, CDR2 YFSETQ.

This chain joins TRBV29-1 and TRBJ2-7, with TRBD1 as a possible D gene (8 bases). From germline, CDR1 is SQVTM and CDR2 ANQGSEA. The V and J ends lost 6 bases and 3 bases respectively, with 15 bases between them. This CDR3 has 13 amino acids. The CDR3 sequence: CSVTGGVGYEQYF. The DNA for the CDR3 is TGCAGCGTAACAGGGGGGGTAGGCTACGAGCAGTACTTC.

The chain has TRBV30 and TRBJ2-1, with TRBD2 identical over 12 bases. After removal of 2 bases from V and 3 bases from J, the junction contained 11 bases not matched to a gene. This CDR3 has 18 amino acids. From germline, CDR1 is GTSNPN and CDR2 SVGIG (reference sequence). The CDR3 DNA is TGTGCCTGGAGTAAGCCCATCCTAGCGGGAGGGGGCTACAATGAGCAGTTCTTC. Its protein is CAWSKPILAGGGYNEQFF.

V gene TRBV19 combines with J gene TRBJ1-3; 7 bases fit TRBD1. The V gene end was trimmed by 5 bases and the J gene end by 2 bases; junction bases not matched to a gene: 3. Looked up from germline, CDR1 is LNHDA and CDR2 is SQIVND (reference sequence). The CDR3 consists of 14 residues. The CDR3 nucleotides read TGTGCCAGTAGTTCGACAGGGACTGGAAACACCATATATTTT. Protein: CASSSTGTGNTIYF.

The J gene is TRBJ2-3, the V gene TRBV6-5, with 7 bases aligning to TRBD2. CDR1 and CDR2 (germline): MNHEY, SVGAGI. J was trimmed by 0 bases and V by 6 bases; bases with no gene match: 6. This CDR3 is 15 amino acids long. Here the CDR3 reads CASSALATSTDTQYF. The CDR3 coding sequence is TGTGCCAGCAGCGCACTAGCGACTAGCACAGATACGCAGTATTTT.

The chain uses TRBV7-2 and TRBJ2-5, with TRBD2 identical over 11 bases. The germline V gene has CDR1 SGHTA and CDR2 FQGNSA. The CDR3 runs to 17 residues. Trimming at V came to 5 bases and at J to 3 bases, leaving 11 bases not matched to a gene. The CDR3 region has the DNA TGTGCCAGCAGCCTGTATGCTACACTAGCGGGAGAAGAGACCCAGTACTTC. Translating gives CASSLYATLAGEETQYF.

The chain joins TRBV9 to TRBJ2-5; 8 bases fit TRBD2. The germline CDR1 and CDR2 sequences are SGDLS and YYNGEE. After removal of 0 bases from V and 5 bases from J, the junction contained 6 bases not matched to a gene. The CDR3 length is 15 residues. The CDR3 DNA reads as TGTGCCAGCAGCGTAGCCGGGACTAGTTCCGAGACCCAGTACTTC. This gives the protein CASSVAGTSSETQYF.

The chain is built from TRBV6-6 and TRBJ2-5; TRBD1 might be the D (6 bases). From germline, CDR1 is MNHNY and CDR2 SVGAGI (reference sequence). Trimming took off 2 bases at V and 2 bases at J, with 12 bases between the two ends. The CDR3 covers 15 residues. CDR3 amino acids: CASSYGGDGQETQYF. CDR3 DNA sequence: TGTGCCAGCAGTTACGGGGGCGATGGTCAAGAGACCCAGTACTTC.

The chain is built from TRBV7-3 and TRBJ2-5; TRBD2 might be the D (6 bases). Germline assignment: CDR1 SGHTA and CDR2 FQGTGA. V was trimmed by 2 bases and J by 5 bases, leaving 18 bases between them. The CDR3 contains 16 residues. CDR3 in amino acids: CASSLRAGRGVETQYF. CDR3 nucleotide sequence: TGTGCCAGCAGCTTACGGGCGGGGAGAGGTGTTGAGACCCAGTACTTC.

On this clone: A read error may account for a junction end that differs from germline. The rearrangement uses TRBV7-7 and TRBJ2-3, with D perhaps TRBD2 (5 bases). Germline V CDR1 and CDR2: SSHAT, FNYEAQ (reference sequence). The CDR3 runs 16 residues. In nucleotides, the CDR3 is TGTGCTAGCAGCTTAGGTTCGGGGTTTGGCACAGATACGCAGTATTTT. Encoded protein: CASSLGSGFGTDTQYF.

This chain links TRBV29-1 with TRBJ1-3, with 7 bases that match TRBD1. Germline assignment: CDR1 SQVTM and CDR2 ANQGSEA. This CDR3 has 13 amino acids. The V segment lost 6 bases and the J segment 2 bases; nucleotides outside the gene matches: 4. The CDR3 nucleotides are TGCAGCGTCACTCAGGGGGCTGGAAACACCATATATTTT. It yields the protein CSVTQGAGNTIYF. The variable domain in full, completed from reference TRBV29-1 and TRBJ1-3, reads SAVISQKPSRDICQRGTSLTIQCQVDSQVTMMFWYRQQPGQSLTLIATANQGSEATYESGFVIDKFPISRPNLTFSTLTVSNMSPEDSSIYLCSVTQGAGNTIYFGEGSWLTVV.

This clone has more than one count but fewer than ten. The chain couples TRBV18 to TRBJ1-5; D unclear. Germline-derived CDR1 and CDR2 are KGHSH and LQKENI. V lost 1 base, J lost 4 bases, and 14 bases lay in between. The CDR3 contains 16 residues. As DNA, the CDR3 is TGTGCCAGCTCACCACGGTGGGAGATAACAAATCAGCCCCAGCATTTT. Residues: CASSPRWEITNQPQHF.

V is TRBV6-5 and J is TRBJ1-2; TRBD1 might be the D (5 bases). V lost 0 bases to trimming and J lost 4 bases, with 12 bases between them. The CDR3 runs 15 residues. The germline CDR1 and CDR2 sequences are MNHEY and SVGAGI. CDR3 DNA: TGTGCCAGCAGTTACTCGATACAGGTGATCTATGGCTACACCTTC. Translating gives CASSYSIQVIYGYTF.

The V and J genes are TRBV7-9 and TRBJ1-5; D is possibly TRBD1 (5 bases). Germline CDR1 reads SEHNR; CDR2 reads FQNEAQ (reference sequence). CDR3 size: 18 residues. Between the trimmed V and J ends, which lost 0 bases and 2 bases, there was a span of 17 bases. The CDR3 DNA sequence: TGTGCCAGCAGCTTAGCAGGGGTGCGGGGTAAGGGCAATCAGCCCCAGCATTTT. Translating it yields CASSLAGVRGKGNQPQHF.

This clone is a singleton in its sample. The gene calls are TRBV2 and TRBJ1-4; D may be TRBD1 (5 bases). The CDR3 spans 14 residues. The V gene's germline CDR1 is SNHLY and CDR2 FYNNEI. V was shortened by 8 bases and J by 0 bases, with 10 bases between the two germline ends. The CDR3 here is CASLDISTNEKLFF. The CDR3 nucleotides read TGTGCCAGCCTGGACATCTCAACTAATGAAAAACTGTTTTTT.

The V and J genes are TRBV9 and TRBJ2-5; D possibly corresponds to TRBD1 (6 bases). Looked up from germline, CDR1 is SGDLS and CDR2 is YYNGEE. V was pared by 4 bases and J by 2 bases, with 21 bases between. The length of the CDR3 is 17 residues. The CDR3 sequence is CASSPLQGNLGQETQYF. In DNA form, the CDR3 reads TGTGCCAGCAGCCCCCTACAGGGTAATTTGGGGCAAGAGACCCAGTACTTC.

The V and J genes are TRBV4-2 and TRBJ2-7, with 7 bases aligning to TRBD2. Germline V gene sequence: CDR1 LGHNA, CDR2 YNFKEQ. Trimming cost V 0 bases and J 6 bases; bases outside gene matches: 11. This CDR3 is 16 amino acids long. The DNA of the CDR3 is TGTGCCAGCAGCCAAGATCTGGGCGGGAGATTAAGCGAGCAGTACTTC. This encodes CASSQDLGGRLSEQYF.

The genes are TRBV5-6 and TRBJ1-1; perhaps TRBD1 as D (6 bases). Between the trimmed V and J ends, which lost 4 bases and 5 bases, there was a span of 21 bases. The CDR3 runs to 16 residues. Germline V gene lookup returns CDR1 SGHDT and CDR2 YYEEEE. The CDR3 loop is CASSGDDQGRRTEAFF. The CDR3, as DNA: TGTGCCAGCAGCGGGGATGATCAGGGGCGGAGGACTGAAGCTTTCTTT.

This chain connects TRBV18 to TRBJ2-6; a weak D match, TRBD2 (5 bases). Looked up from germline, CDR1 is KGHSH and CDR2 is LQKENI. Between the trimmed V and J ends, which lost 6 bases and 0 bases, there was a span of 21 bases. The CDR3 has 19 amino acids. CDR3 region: CASSRSNGGASSGANVLTF. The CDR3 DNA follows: TGTGCCAGCTCGCGATCCAATGGAGGCGCCAGCTCTGGGGCCAACGTCCTGACTTTC.

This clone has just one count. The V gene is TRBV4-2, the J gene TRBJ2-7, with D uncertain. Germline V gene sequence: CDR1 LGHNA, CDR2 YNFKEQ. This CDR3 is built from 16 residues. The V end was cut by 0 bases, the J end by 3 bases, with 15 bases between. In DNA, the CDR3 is TGTGCCAGCAGCCAAGAAGTTAAGAACAGCTACTACGAGCAGTACTTC. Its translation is CASSQEVKNSYYEQYF.

CDR3 nucleotides: TGCAGCGTCGCCCCGGGGGGTAGGTACGAGCAGTACTTC. Translated: CSVAPGGRYEQYF. The V gene is TRBV29-1, the J gene TRBJ2-7, with 7 positions matching TRBD2. The CDR3 covers 13 residues. Germline V gives CDR1 SQVTM, CDR2 ANQGSEA. J was trimmed by 4 bases and V by 6 bases; bases with no gene match: 9.

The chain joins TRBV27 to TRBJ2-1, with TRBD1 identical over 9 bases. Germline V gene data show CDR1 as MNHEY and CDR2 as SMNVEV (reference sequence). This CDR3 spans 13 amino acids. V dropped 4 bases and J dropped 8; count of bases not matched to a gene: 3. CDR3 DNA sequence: TGTGCCAGCAGTTCAGACAGGGGGGATGAGCAGTTCTTC. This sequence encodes CASSSDRGDEQFF.

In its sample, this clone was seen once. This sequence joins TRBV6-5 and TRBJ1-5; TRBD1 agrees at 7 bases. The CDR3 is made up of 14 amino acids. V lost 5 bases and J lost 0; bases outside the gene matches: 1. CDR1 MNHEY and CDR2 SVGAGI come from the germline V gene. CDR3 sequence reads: CASSDRVSNQPQHF. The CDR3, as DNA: TGTGCCAGCAGTGACAGGGTTAGCAATCAGCCCCAGCATTTT.

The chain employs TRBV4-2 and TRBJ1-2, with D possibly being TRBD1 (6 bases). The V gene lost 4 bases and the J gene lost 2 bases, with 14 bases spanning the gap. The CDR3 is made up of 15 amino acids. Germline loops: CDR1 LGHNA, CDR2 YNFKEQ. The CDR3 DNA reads TGTGCCAGCAGCCCCACCGAGACAGGCAACTATGGCTACACCTTC. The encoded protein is CASSPTETGNYGYTF.